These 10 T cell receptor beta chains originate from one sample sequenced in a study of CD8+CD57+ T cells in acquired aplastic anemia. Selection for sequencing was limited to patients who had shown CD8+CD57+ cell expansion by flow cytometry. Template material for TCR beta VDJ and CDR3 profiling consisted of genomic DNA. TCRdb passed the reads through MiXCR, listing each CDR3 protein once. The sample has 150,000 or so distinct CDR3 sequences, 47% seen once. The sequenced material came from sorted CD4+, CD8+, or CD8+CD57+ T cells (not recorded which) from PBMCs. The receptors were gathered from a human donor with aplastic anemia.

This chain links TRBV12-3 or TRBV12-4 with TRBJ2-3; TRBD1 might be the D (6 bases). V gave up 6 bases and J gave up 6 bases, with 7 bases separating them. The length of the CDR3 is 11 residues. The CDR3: CASSQGDTQYF. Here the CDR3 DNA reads TGTGCCAGCAGCCAGGGGGATACGCAGTATTTT.

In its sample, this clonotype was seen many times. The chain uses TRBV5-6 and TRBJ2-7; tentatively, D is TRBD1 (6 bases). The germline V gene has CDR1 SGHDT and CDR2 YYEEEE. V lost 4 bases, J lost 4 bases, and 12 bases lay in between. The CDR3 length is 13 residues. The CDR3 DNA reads TGTGCCAGCAGCAGGCTACAGGGTTACGAGCAGTACTTC. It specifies CASSRLQGYEQYF.

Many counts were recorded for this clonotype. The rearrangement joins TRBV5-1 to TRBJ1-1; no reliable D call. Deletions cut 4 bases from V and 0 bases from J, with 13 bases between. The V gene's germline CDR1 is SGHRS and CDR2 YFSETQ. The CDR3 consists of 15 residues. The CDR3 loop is CASSPPLGVNTEAFF. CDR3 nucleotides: TGCGCCAGCAGCCCTCCCCTGGGTGTGAACACTGAAGCTTTCTTT.

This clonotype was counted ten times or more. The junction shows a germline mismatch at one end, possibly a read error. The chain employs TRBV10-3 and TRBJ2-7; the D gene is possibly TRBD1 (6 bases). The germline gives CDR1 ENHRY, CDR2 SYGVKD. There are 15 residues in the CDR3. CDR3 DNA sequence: TGTGCCAGCAGTGAGGGACAACCCCAAATCTACGAGCAGTACTTC. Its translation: CASSEGQPQIYEQYF.

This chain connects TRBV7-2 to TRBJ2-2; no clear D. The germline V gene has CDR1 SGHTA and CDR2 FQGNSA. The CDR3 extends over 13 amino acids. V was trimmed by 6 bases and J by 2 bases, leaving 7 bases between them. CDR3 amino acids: CASRSFNTGELFF. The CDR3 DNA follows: TGTGCCAGCAGGTCCTTTAACACCGGGGAGCTGTTTTTT.

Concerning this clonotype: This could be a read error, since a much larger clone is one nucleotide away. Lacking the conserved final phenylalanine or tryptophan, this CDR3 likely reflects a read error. The DNA for the CDR3 is TGTGCCAGCAGTTTTAGCCCTCAGGTGTCGAATGAGCAGTTCCTC. It specifies CASSFSPQVSNEQFL. The chain is built from TRBV12-3 or TRBV12-4 and TRBJ2-1, with D hard to call. CDR3 size: 15 residues. Trimming took 3 bases from V and 7 from J, leaving 16 bases between them.

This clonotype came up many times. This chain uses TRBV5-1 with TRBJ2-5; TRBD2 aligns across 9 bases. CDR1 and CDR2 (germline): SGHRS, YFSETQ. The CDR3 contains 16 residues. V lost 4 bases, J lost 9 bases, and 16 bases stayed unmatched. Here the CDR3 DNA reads TGCGCCAGCAGCGACTTCCTCGGGACTAGCCTAACTCCCCAGTACTTC. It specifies CASSDFLGTSLTPQYF.

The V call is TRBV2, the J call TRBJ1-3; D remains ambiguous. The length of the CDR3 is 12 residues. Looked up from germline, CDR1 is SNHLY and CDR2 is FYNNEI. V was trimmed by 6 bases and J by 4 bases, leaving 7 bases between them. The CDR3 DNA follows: TGTGCCAGCAGGTCCGAGGGAAACACCATATATTTT. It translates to CASRSEGNTIYF.

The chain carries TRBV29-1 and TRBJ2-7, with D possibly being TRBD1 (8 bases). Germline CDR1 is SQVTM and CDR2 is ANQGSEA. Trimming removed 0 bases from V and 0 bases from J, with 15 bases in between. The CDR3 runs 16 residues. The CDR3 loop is CSVEDRNRGGSYEQYF. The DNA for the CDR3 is TGCAGCGTTGAAGATCGTAACAGGGGGGGCTCCTACGAGCAGTACTTC.

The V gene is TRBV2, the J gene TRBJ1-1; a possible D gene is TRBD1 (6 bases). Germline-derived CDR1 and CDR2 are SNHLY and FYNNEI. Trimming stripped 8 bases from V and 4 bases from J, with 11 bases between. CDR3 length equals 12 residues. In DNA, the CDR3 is TGTGCCAGCGGCAGGGGTACCACTGAAGCTTTCTTT. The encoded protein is CASGRGTTEAFF.